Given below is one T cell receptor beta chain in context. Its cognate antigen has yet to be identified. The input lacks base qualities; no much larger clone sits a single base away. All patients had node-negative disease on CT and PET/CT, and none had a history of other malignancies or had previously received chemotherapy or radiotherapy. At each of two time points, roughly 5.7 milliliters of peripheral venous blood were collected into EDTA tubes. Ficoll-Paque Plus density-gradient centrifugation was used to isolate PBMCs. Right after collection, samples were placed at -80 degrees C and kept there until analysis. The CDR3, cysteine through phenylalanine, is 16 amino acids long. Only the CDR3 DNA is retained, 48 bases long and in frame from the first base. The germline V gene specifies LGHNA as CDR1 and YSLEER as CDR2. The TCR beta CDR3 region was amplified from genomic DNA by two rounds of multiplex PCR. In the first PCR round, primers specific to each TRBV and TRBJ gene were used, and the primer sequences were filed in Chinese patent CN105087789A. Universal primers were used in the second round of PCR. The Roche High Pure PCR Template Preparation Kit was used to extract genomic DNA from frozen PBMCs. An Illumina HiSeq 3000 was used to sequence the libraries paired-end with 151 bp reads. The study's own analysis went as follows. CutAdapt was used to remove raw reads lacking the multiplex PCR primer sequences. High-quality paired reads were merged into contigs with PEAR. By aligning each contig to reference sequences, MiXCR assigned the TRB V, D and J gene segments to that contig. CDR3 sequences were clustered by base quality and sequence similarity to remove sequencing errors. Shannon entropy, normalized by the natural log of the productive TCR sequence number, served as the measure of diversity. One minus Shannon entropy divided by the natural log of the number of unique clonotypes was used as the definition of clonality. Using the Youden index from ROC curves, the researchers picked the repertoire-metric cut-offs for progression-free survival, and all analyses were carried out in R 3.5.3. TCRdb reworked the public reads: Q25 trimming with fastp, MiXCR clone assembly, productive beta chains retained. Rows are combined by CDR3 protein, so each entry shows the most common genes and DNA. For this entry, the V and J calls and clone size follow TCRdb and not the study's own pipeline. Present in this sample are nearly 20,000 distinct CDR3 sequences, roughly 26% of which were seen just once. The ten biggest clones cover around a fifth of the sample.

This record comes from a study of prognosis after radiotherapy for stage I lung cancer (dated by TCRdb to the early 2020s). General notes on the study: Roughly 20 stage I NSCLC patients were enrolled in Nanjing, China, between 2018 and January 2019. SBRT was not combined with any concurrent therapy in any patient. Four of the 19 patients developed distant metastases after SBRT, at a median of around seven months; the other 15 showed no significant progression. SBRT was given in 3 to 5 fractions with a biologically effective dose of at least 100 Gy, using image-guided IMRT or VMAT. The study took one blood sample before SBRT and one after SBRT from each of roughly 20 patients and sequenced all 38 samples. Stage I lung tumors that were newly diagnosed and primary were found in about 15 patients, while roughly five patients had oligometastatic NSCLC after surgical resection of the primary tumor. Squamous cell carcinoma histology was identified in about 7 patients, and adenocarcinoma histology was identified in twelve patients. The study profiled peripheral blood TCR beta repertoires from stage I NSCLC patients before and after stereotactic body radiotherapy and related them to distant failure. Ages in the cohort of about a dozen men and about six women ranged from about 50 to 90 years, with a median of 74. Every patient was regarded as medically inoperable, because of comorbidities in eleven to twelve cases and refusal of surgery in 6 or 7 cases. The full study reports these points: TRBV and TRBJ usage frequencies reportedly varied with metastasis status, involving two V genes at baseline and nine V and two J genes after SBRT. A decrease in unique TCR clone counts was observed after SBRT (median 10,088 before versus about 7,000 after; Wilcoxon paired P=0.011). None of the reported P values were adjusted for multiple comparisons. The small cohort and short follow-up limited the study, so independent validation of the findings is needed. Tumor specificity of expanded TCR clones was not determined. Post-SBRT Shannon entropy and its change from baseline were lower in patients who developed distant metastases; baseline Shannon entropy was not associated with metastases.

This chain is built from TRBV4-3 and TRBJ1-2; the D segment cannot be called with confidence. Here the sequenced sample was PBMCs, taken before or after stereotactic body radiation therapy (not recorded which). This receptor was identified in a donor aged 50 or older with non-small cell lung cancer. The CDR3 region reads CASGQASGFTNYGYTF. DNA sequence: TGCGCAAGCGGCCAAGCTTCAGGATTTACTAACTATGGCTACACCTTC.